The present TCR beta chain was sequenced within a study of regulatory T cells in long-lasting Graves disease. This clonotype was seen at least ten times. Arm-PCR of CDR3 regions and iRepertoire HTBI primers were used to build TCR beta libraries. TCRdb processed the multiplex PCR reads anew with MiXCR; each CDR3 protein has one entry. Of some 370,000 distinct CDR3 sequences listed, approximately 12% are singletons. The CDR3 spans 15 residues. Germline assignment: CDR1 SGHTA and CDR2 FQGTGA. With 5 bases removed from V and 5 bases from J, the gap between germline ends came to 18 bases. As to time point: newly diagnosed GD, antithyroid drugs for less than 3 months. TCR sequences were obtained from RNA taken from PBMCs. This sample also appeared in a second study, on T cells in Graves' hyperthyroidism and ophthalmopathy. That source reports: Carried out on the TCR CDR3, a first-round RT-PCR used the HTBI primer set. Clonotypes that were expanded in thyroid above 0.001 mostly appeared in blood too.

V and J are TRBV7-3 and TRBJ2-5; possibly TRBD2 for D (5 bases). The source of this sequence is a woman between 18 and 30 years old with Graves disease. The material sequenced was peripheral blood mononuclear cells (PBMCs), taken at new diagnosis, from a patient treated with antithyroid drugs. The CDR3 region has the DNA TGTGCCAGCAGCCCACTAGGACTCAGAGGGGAGACCCAGTACTTC. It specifies CASSPLGLRGETQYF.